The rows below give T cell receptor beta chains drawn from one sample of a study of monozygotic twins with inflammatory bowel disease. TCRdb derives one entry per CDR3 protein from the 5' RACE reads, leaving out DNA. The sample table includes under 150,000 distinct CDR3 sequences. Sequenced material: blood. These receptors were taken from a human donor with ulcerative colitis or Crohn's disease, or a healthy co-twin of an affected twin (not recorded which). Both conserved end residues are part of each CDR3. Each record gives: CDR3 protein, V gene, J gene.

cdr3_aa: CASREDGNYGYTF
v_call: TRBV27
j_call: TRBJ1-2

cdr3_aa: CASSSSSGGREQYF
v_call: TRBV5-1
j_call: TRBJ2-7

cdr3_aa: CASSSGQGSDEQYF
v_call: TRBV7-3
j_call: TRBJ2-7

cdr3_aa: CATKPGTGWHEQYF
v_call: TRBV5-5
j_call: TRBJ2-7

cdr3_aa: CSARDPIQETQYF
v_call: TRBV20-1
j_call: TRBJ2-5

cdr3_aa: CAWKYGPYEQYF
v_call: TRBV30
j_call: TRBJ2-7

cdr3_aa: CASSDGAMAVDEQFF
v_call: TRBV5-4
j_call: TRBJ2-1

cdr3_aa: CSAKQPGPNTEAFF
v_call: TRBV20-1
j_call: TRBJ1-1

cdr3_aa: CASSQTLAGGYNEQFF
v_call: TRBV4-1
j_call: TRBJ2-1

cdr3_aa: CASSLNPTVNTEAFF
v_call: TRBV5-1
j_call: TRBJ1-1

cdr3_aa: CASSSPSGSDTGELFF
v_call: TRBV6-2/TRBV6-3
j_call: TRBJ2-2

cdr3_aa: CASSSGTSGGETQYF
v_call: TRBV5-1
j_call: TRBJ2-5

cdr3_aa: CSVGQGYYERYF
v_call: TRBV29-1
j_call: TRBJ2-7

cdr3_aa: CASSLGRGRSAATQYF
v_call: TRBV12-3/TRBV12-4
j_call: TRBJ2-3

cdr3_aa: CASSLGADGNYEQYF
v_call: TRBV7-2
j_call: TRBJ2-7

cdr3_aa: CASSLNGDSPLHF
v_call: TRBV27
j_call: TRBJ1-6

cdr3_aa: CASSSGLAGMLDTQYF
v_call: TRBV5-5
j_call: TRBJ2-3

cdr3_aa: CASSRRTTGQGGNTEAFF
v_call: TRBV5-4
j_call: TRBJ1-1

cdr3_aa: CSAKPQRGAYNEQFF
v_call: TRBV20-1
j_call: TRBJ2-1

cdr3_aa: CASSLAAFQGEKQYF
v_call: TRBV5-1
j_call: TRBJ2-7

cdr3_aa: CASSPEGGTYEQYF
v_call: TRBV12-3/TRBV12-4
j_call: TRBJ2-7

cdr3_aa: CASSATTGGDEQYF
v_call: TRBV6-2/TRBV6-3
j_call: TRBJ2-7

cdr3_aa: CASRRTDHGYTF
v_call: TRBV7-2
j_call: TRBJ1-2

cdr3_aa: CASRPTGKNTEAFF
v_call: TRBV6-6
j_call: TRBJ1-1

cdr3_aa: CAASEPNTGELFF
v_call: TRBV6-5
j_call: TRBJ2-2

cdr3_aa: CASSFRRGGGYNEQFF
v_call: TRBV7-9
j_call: TRBJ2-1

cdr3_aa: CSVAPRQGTYNEQFF
v_call: TRBV29-1
j_call: TRBJ2-1

cdr3_aa: CASSLGDRHTEAFF
v_call: TRBV7-9
j_call: TRBJ1-1

cdr3_aa: CASSPPGGGRADTQYF
v_call: TRBV7-2
j_call: TRBJ2-3

cdr3_aa: CASSLSGRAFF
v_call: TRBV5-1
j_call: TRBJ1-1

cdr3_aa: CAISESTGQGGYGYTF
v_call: TRBV10-3
j_call: TRBJ1-2

cdr3_aa: CASSTRQGEQETQYF
v_call: TRBV5-4
j_call: TRBJ2-5

cdr3_aa: CASSLYGSGTESYEQYF
v_call: TRBV28
j_call: TRBJ2-7

cdr3_aa: CASSRTGGGYEQYF
v_call: TRBV7-3
j_call: TRBJ2-7

cdr3_aa: CASIGTGRIGELFF
v_call: TRBV12-3/TRBV12-4
j_call: TRBJ2-2

cdr3_aa: CASSRRVGQGASYEQYF
v_call: TRBV7-2
j_call: TRBJ2-7

cdr3_aa: CASSLDWGTDTQYF
v_call: TRBV7-7
j_call: TRBJ2-3

cdr3_aa: CASSLLGGTGGEAFF
v_call: TRBV7-3
j_call: TRBJ1-1

cdr3_aa: CSVDRNTEAFF
v_call: TRBV29-1
j_call: TRBJ1-1

cdr3_aa: CASSLTGDHSYEQYF
v_call: TRBV12-3/TRBV12-4
j_call: TRBJ2-7

cdr3_aa: CASSLLGNSPLHF
v_call: TRBV12-3/TRBV12-4
j_call: TRBJ1-6

cdr3_aa: CASSWVGQSEFYEQYF
v_call: TRBV5-6
j_call: TRBJ2-7

cdr3_aa: CATSREKDRVLETQYF
v_call: TRBV15
j_call: TRBJ2-5

cdr3_aa: CASSEQGEEVEAFF
v_call: TRBV10-2
j_call: TRBJ1-1

cdr3_aa: CASSNPGQGAYEQYF
v_call: TRBV7-2
j_call: TRBJ2-7

cdr3_aa: CSVMGTSKNNEQFF
v_call: TRBV29-1
j_call: TRBJ2-1

cdr3_aa: CASSLFSTGLTYNEQFF
v_call: TRBV27
j_call: TRBJ2-1

cdr3_aa: CASRLAQGRTEAFF
v_call: TRBV7-8
j_call: TRBJ1-1

cdr3_aa: CAWSVRTGGLRGYTF
v_call: TRBV30
j_call: TRBJ1-2

cdr3_aa: CASSGPDNEQFF
v_call: TRBV7-6
j_call: TRBJ2-1

cdr3_aa: CASTKTGYEQYF
v_call: TRBV12-3/TRBV12-4
j_call: TRBJ2-7

cdr3_aa: CSAQGPATNEKLFF
v_call: TRBV20-1
j_call: TRBJ1-4

cdr3_aa: CASSELQGPGNQPQHF
v_call: TRBV10-2
j_call: TRBJ1-5